The 27 T cell receptor beta chains below come from one sample, sequenced in a study of cytomegalovirus exposure and HLA in healthy donors. The primer mix had 60 Vbeta and 13 Jbeta primers. Profiling relied on immunoSEQ multiplex PCR, and the TCRdb table lists in-frame clones only, not all of them. This table holds around 150,000 clones, 60% to 80% found once. The sequenced sample consisted of PBMCs. The origin of the receptors is a woman aged 30 to 39 in good health and CMV-seronegative.

The table lists this clone with a few counts. This chain connects TRBV7-6 to TRBJ2-4; 8 nucleotides match TRBD1. The CDR3 is 15 residues long. V shed 0 bases and J 8 bases; nucleotides not matched to a gene: 6. Germline V gene data show CDR1 as SGHVS and CDR2 as FNYEAQ. CDR3 sequence (DNA): TGTGCCAGCAGCTTAGCTGGACAGGGTGGAGACATTCAGTACTTC. Residues: CASSLAGQGGDIQYF.

This clone was seen just once. V gene TRBV4-2 combines with J gene TRBJ1-1, with D possibly TRBD1 on 5 matching bases. The CDR3 consists of 15 residues. V was cut by 0 bases and J by 5 bases, with 13 bases left in between. The germline V gene encodes CDR1 LGHNA and CDR2 YNFKEQ. CDR3: CASSQDREVETEAFF. The CDR3 coding sequence is TGTGCCAGCAGCCAAGACAGGGAGGTTGAGACTGAAGCTTTCTTT.

This sequence joins TRBV5-1 and TRBJ2-2, with 11 bases lining up with TRBD2. Germline trimming cut 2 bases from V and 0 bases from J; bases unmatched to any gene: 0. CDR1 and CDR2 from the germline V gene are SGHRS and YFSETQ. The CDR3 runs to 16 residues. The CDR3 reads CASSLLAGANTGELFF. The CDR3 coding sequence is TGCGCCAGCAGCTTACTAGCGGGGGCGAACACCGGGGAGCTGTTTTTT. Full variable domain (rest looked up from reference TRBV5-1 and TRBJ2-2): KAGVTQTPRYLIKTRGQQVTLSCSPISGHRSVSWYQQTPGQGLQFLFEYFSETQRNKGNFPGRFSGRQFSNSRSEMNVSTLELGDSALYLCASSLLAGANTGELFFGEGSRLTVL.

This clone came up a few times. This chain links TRBV7-2 with TRBJ1-3; TRBD1 might be the D (5 bases). Germline V lookup: CDR1 SGHTA, CDR2 FQGNSA. The CDR3 runs 15 residues. The germline V and J ends were trimmed by 0 bases and 3 bases, with 9 bases remaining between them. The CDR3 is CASSLALQGGNTIYF. DNA of the CDR3: TGTGCCAGCAGCTTAGCGCTCCAGGGTGGAAACACCATATATTTT.

The J gene is TRBJ1-1, the V gene TRBV19; 10 bases are shared with TRBD1. With V trimmed by 4 bases and J by 4 bases, 6 bases remained unmatched. Germline V gene lookup returns CDR1 LNHDA and CDR2 SQIVND (reference sequence). CDR3 length: 15 amino acids. The CDR3 sequence: CASSRDRGVTTEAFF. In nucleotides, the CDR3 is TGTGCCAGTAGTAGGGACAGGGGTGTCACCACTGAAGCTTTCTTT. Full variable domain (rest looked up from reference TRBV19 and TRBJ1-1): DGGITQSPKYLFRKEGQNVTLSCEQNLNHDAMYWYRQDPGQGLRLIYYSQIVNDFQKGDIAEGYSVSREKKESFPLTVTSAQKNPTAFYLCASSRDRGVTTEAFFGQGTRLTVV.

The V call is TRBV10-2, the J call TRBJ1-1, with TRBD1 matching 7 bases. V was clipped by 7 bases and J by 6 bases; unmatched bases: 8. Germline V CDR1 and CDR2: WSHSY, SAAADI. The CDR3 contains 13 residues. CDR3 amino acids: CASTTGLTSEAFF. DNA of the CDR3: TGCGCCAGCACGACAGGGCTAACTTCTGAAGCTTTCTTT.

The V and J genes are TRBV2 and TRBJ2-3; no firm D call. The CDR3 spans 15 residues. The V gene lost 4 bases and the J gene lost 0 bases, with 11 bases spanning the gap. CDR1 and CDR2 (germline): SNHLY, FYNNEI. The CDR3 region has the DNA TGTGCCAGCAGTGGAGGAGCGATGAGCACAGATACGCAGTATTTT. This encodes CASSGGAMSTDTQYF. Based on the CDR3 plus reference TRBV2 and TRBJ2-3, the full variable domain is EPEVTQTPSHQVTQMGQEVILRCVPISNHLYFYWYRQILGQKVEFLVSFYNNEISEKSEIFDDQFSVERPDGSNFTLKIRSTKLEDSAMYFCASSGGAMSTDTQYFGPGTRLTVL.

CDR3 sequence: CASSLGAAPPNEQFF. Here the CDR3 DNA reads TGCGCCAGCAGCTTGGGGGCCGCTCCCCCCAATGAGCAGTTCTTC. This chain joins TRBV5-1 and TRBJ2-1; D not resolved. V lost 0 bases and J lost 6, with 13 bases in between. The CDR3 length is 15 residues. Germline loops: CDR1 SGHRS, CDR2 YFSETQ.

This clone was detected only a few times. The chain has TRBV6-5 and TRBJ1-5, with a weak D call TRBD1 (5 bases). Deletions cut 4 bases from V and 6 bases from J, with 13 bases between. The CDR3 has 14 amino acids. CDR1 is MNHEY and CDR2 is SVGAGI in the germline V gene. DNA for the CDR3: TGTGCCAGCAGTTCGGCCGGGGGGGTTCAGCCCCAGCATTTT. Translation: CASSSAGGVQPQHF.

This clone was counted only a few times. The chain has TRBV12-5 and TRBJ1-2; D ambiguous. Trimming removed 7 bases from V and 1 base from J, with 25 bases in between. Germline CDR1 reads LGHNT; CDR2 reads FRNRAP. The CDR3 spans 18 residues. The CDR3 spells CASDISMGALKVNYGYTF. The CDR3 DNA follows: TGTGCTAGTGATATCTCCATGGGAGCATTAAAGGTTAACTATGGCTACACCTTC.

This clone was counted between two and nine times. The V call is TRBV10-2, the J call TRBJ1-1; the match to TRBD1 covers 7 bases. There are 14 residues in the CDR3. Germline CDR1 reads WSHSY; CDR2 reads SAAADI. J lost 3 bases, V lost 3 bases, and 4 bases had no gene match. In DNA form, the CDR3 reads TGCGCCAGCAGTGATTCACAGGGGCACACTGAAGCTTTCTTT. It encodes CASSDSQGHTEAFF.

V is TRBV7-2 and J is TRBJ1-3; D gene uncertain. CDR1 SGHTA and CDR2 FQGNSA come from the germline V gene. The V end lost 2 bases, the J end lost 0 bases, and 8 bases lay between the germline ends. The CDR3 has 15 residues. CDR3 amino acids: CASSLNPYSGNTIYF. The DNA for the CDR3 is TGTGCCAGCAGCTTAAATCCGTACTCTGGAAACACCATATATTTT.

The V and J genes are TRBV7-9 and TRBJ2-6; D is unresolved. Trimming left V 5 bases short and J 0 bases short, with 14 bases between. The CDR3 contains 17 residues. From germline, CDR1 is SEHNR and CDR2 FQNEAQ (reference sequence). The CDR3 sequence: CASSPFLPPSGANVLTF. Here the CDR3 DNA reads TGTGCCAGCAGCCCCTTCCTACCTCCCTCTGGGGCCAACGTCCTGACTTTC.

The chain employs TRBV30 and TRBJ1-4; D is perhaps TRBD1 (6 bases). Germline CDR1 and CDR2: GTSNPN and SVGIG (reference sequence). The CDR3 covers 15 residues. The ends were cut back, 3 bases at V and 0 bases at J, with 11 bases in the middle. The chain's CDR3 is CAWSLKGATNEKLFF. The CDR3 DNA follows: TGTGCCTGGAGCCTCAAGGGGGCAACTAATGAAAAACTGTTTTTT.

The chain couples TRBV4-3 to TRBJ2-7, with TRBD2 matching over 7 bases. With 0 bases clipped from V and 2 bases from J, the junction kept 7 bases outside the gene matches. Germline-derived CDR1 and CDR2 are LGHNA and YSLEER. The CDR3 is 16 residues long. CDR3 DNA sequence: TGCGCCAGCAGCCAAGATTTCCGGGGGGTAACCTACGAGCAGTACTTC. Translation: CASSQDFRGVTYEQYF.

This chain joins TRBV27 and TRBJ2-1, with D uncertain. The CDR3 extends over 17 amino acids. The V gene's germline CDR1 is MNHEY and CDR2 SMNVEV (reference sequence). V was pared by 1 base and J by 0 bases, with 13 bases between. The CDR3 here is CASSLFPILSSYNEQFF. CDR3 nucleotide sequence: TGTGCCAGCAGTTTATTTCCCATCCTGAGCTCCTACAATGAGCAGTTCTTC.

The V and J genes are TRBV6-5 and TRBJ1-6; TRBD1 agrees at 10 bases. Germline values: CDR1 MNHEY, CDR2 SVGAGI. The CDR3 is 15 residues long. Trimming removed 6 bases from V and 5 bases from J; junction bases left unmatched: 4. CDR3 loop: CASRGDRGNNSPLHF. CDR3 in DNA: TGTGCCAGCAGGGGGGACAGGGGAAATAATTCACCCCTCCACTTT.

This rearrangement joins TRBV4-2 to TRBJ1-6, with D unclear. V was trimmed by 4 bases and J by 6 bases, leaving 7 bases between them. The CDR3 contains 13 residues. Germline values: CDR1 LGHNA, CDR2 YNFKEQ. This CDR3 reads CASSPSGNSPLHF. DNA for the CDR3: TGTGCCAGCAGCCCCTCGGGTAATTCACCCCTCCACTTT.

The chain has TRBV6-1 and TRBJ2-3; tentative D call: TRBD2 (7 bases). Germline V CDR1 and CDR2: MNHNS, SASEGT. V was cut by 4 bases and J by 3 bases, with 11 bases left in between. This CDR3 spans 14 amino acids. CDR3 loop: CASSVRGATDTQYF. Here the CDR3 DNA reads TGTGCCAGCAGTGTTCGGGGGGCAACAGATACGCAGTATTTT.

The V call is TRBV18, the J call TRBJ1-5; 7 bases line up with TRBD1. This CDR3 has 15 residues. In germline, CDR1 is KGHSH, CDR2 LQKENI. V lost 6 bases to trimming and J lost 4 bases; unmatched junction nucleotides: 9. Written as DNA, the CDR3 is TGTGCCAGCTCCCCAGGGGGGAGAGGGAATCAGCCCCAGCATTTT. It translates to CASSPGGRGNQPQHF.

This chain links TRBV11-2 with TRBJ2-1, with a possible D match to TRBD2 (5 bases). V lost 3 bases, J lost 7 bases, and 13 bases lay in between. CDR3 size: 14 residues. Germline-derived CDR1 and CDR2 are SGHAT and FQNNGV. CDR3 bases: TGTGCCAGCAGCTTGAGGGCTGTGACGAATGAGCAGTTCTTC. Amino acid sequence: CASSLRAVTNEQFF.

This clone was picked up one time. The chain has TRBV15 and TRBJ1-2, with no clear D. This CDR3 has 14 residues. Germline values: CDR1 LNHNV, CDR2 YYDKDF (reference sequence). Trimming stripped 1 base from V and 8 bases from J, with 14 bases between. The CDR3 DNA reads as TGTGCCACCAGCAGAGGAGGTGAACCGAGGGGCTACACCTTC. Translation: CATSRGGEPRGYTF. Using reference TRBV15 and TRBJ1-2 for the parts outside the CDR3, the full variable domain is DAMVIQNPRYQVTQFGKPVTLSCSQTLNHNVMYWYQQKSSQAPKLLFHYYDKDFNNEADTPDNFQSRRPNTSFCFLDIRSPGLGDTAMYLCATSRGGEPRGYTFGSGTRLTVV.

The chain combines TRBV5-4 with TRBJ2-3; TRBD1 aligns across 9 bases. Germline loops: CDR1 SGHNT, CDR2 YYREEE (reference sequence). The CDR3 extends over 15 amino acids. J lost 1 base, V lost 4 bases, and 4 bases had no gene match. The CDR3 spells CASSGRDRGTDTQYF. CDR3 bases: TGTGCCAGCAGCGGCCGGGACAGGGGCACAGATACGCAGTATTTT.

This CDR3 is CASSTQGQGAQEQYF. As DNA, the CDR3 is TGCGCCAGCAGCACACAAGGACAGGGGGCCCAAGAGCAGTACTTC. The chain recombines TRBV5-1 with TRBJ2-7; 11 bases line up with TRBD1. The junction had 10 bases not matched to a gene; V was cut back by 4 bases and J by 7 bases. From germline, CDR1 is SGHRS and CDR2 YFSETQ. The CDR3 consists of 15 residues.

This chain uses TRBV5-1 with TRBJ1-5; TRBD1 aligns across 9 bases. The V gene end was trimmed by 4 bases and the J gene end by 3 bases; junction bases not matched to a gene: 5. CDR3 length: 15 amino acids. Germline V lookup: CDR1 SGHRS, CDR2 YFSETQ. The CDR3 protein is CASSTGTGINQPQHF. CDR3 nucleotides: TGCGCCAGCAGCACCGGGACAGGGATCAATCAGCCCCAGCATTTT.

This clone was seen more than once but under ten times. The gene calls are TRBV19 and TRBJ2-3; 12 nucleotides agree with TRBD2. Trimming removed 1 base from V and 7 bases from J; junction bases left unmatched: 12. This CDR3 spans 18 amino acids. Germline V gives CDR1 LNHDA, CDR2 SQIVND (reference sequence). The CDR3 bases are TGTGCCAGTAGTATAGCGGCTAGCGGGGGGGCAGTGAAAAATACGCAGTATTTT. Translated: CASSIAASGGAVKNTQYF.

This clone was seen a few times. J is TRBJ1-1 and V is TRBV5-1; D possibly corresponds to TRBD1 (5 bases). Per germline, CDR1 SGHRS and CDR2 YFSETQ. This CDR3 spans 18 amino acids. V lost 0 bases and J lost 3, with 21 bases in between. The CDR3 reads CASSLAGLALGGDTEAFF. As DNA, the CDR3 is TGCGCCAGCAGCTTGGCGGGACTTGCCCTGGGGGGGGACACTGAAGCTTTCTTT.